A selection of T cell receptor beta chains follows, all from one sample in a study of technical replicates of blood from several donors. TCRdb's copy holds only in-frame clones and misses some; the assay was immunoSEQ multiplex PCR. The data hold around 69,000 clones, with 95% to 97% observed a single time. What was sequenced was T cells isolated from PBMCs. The receptor source for this set is a human donor in good health. Each CDR3 is given with its conserved first and last residue. D genes are given only for firm matches. Part of the rows lack a size; the others show once, few, many or a class for expanded clones.

-	TRBV5-1	TRBJ1-6	once	CASSITGVPYNSPLHF	TGCGCCAGCAGCATCACAGGAGTACCCTATAATTCACCCCTCCACTTT
-	TRBV5-1	TRBJ1-2	once	CASSLEGWGYTF	TGCGCCAGCAGCTTGGAGGGGTGGGGCTACACCTTC
-	TRBV5-1	TRBJ2-7	-	CASSLESGRWSGAEQYF	TGCGCCAGCAGCTTGGAATCAGGGCGATGGTCTGGGGCCGAGCAGTACTTC
-	TRBV10-1	TRBJ2-2	-	CASRNGGGELFF	TGCGCCAGCAGAAACGGTGGCGGGGAGCTGTTTTTT
-	TRBV6-6	TRBJ1-4	-	CASSLLWANEKLFF	TGTGCCAGCAGTTTGCTATGGGCGAATGAAAAACTGTTTTTT
-	TRBV5-1	TRBJ2-3	-	CASSLARATDTQYF	TGCGCCAGCAGCTTAGCCAGGGCAACAGATACGCAGTATTTT
TRBD1	TRBV10-2	TRBJ1-2	-	CASYGVQTGDSYGYTF	TGCGCCAGCTATGGGGTACAGACAGGGGATTCCTATGGCTACACCTTC
TRBD1	TRBV13	TRBJ2-7	once	CASSHDEGTGNNEQYF	TGTGCCAGCAGCCATGACGAGGGGACAGGGAACAACGAGCAGTACTTC
-	TRBV11-2	TRBJ2-6	once	CASSPVSGANVLTF	TGTGCCAGCAGCCCTGTCTCTGGGGCCAACGTCCTGACTTTC
-	TRBV6-5	TRBJ1-4	-	CASSYSGAATRELFF	TGTGCCAGCAGTTACTCAGGGGCCGCAACGAGAGAACTGTTTTTT
TRBD2	TRBV19	TRBJ2-1	-	CASSIDPGLGIEQFF	TGTGCCAGTAGTATAGACCCGGGACTAGGGATTGAGCAGTTCTTC
TRBD2	TRBV2	TRBJ2-7	-	CASSDLSTSAPSEQYF	TGTGCCAGCAGTGATTTGTCAACTAGCGCCCCCTCCGAGCAGTACTTC
-	TRBV5-1	TRBJ2-7	-	CASSPVAGRTYEQYF	TGCGCCAGCAGCCCGGTTGCGGGGCGTACCTACGAGCAGTACTTC
-	TRBV6-5	TRBJ1-1	-	CASSPRTVPSEAFF	TGTGCCAGCAGTCCTAGGACAGTTCCTTCCGAAGCTTTCTTT
-	TRBV5-5	TRBJ2-7	once	CASSRSRTLAF	TGTGCCAGCAGCCGATCAAGGACCCTAGCCTTC
TRBD1	TRBV11-2	TRBJ2-2	-	CASSLERGLANTGELFF	TGTGCCAGCAGCTTAGAGAGGGGGCTCGCGAACACCGGGGAGCTGTTTTTT
-	TRBV5-1	TRBJ1-1	-	CASSLKIGTLFTEAFF	TGCGCCAGCAGCTTGAAGATCGGGACATTATTCACTGAAGCTTTCTTT
-	TRBV11-3	TRBJ2-7	-	CASSLGRTYEQYF	TGTGCCAGCAGCTTAGGTAGAACCTACGAGCAGTACTTC
TRBD2	TRBV28	TRBJ2-7	-	CASRGGLAGGHSYEQYF	TGTGCCAGCAGGGGAGGGCTAGCGGGAGGCCATTCCTACGAGCAGTACTTC
TRBD1	TRBV5-1	TRBJ2-7	-	CASSSGTGSYEQYF	TGCGCCAGCAGCTCCGGGACAGGGAGCTACGAGCAGTACTTC
TRBD2	TRBV7-7	TRBJ2-2	-	CASSNSGTSGRGHTGELFF	TGTGCCAGCAGCAATTCCGGGACTAGCGGGAGAGGTCACACCGGGGAGCTGTTTTTT
TRBD1	TRBV5-1	TRBJ1-5	-	CASSLGTGDYQPQHF	TGCGCCAGCAGCTTGGGGACAGGGGATTATCAGCCCCAGCATTTT
-	TRBV29-1	TRBJ1-1	-	CSVEVRGGTLGWAMAEAFF	TGCAGCGTTGAAGTGCGGGGGGGGACTCTTGGGTGGGCCATGGCTGAAGCTTTCTTT
-	TRBV4-1	TRBJ2-7	-	CASSREGDLAYEQYF	TGCGCCAGCAGCCGAGAGGGGGACTTAGCATACGAGCAGTACTTC
-	TRBV9	TRBJ2-2	-	CASSVVHRGPEPNTGELFF	TGTGCCAGCAGCGTAGTCCATCGAGGTCCTGAACCGAACACCGGGGAGCTGTTTTTT
-	TRBV5-1	TRBJ2-3	-	CASSLGLRASDTQYF	TGCGCCAGCAGCTTGGGCCTGAGGGCATCTGATACGCAGTATTTT
TRBD1	TRBV5-1	TRBJ2-7	-	CASSRVGQGASSYEQYF	TGCGCCAGCAGTAGGGTTGGACAGGGGGCAAGCAGCTACGAGCAGTACTTC
TRBD1	TRBV25-1	TRBJ2-7	-	CASSELWTGEYEQYF	TGTGCCAGCAGTGAATTGTGGACAGGGGAATACGAGCAGTACTTC
TRBD2	TRBV5-6	TRBJ2-7	-	CASSLAGGRAVYEQYF	TGTGCCAGCAGCTTGGCCGGCGGGAGGGCCGTCTACGAGCAGTACTTC
-	TRBV7-2	TRBJ2-5	-	CASSLDGGILQETQYF	TGTGCCAGCAGCTTAGATGGGGGGATACTTCAAGAGACCCAGTACTTC
-	TRBV28	TRBJ1-1	few	CASSTRVEAFF	TGTGCCAGCAGCACCCGAGTTGAAGCTTTCTTT
-	TRBV30	TRBJ1-1	-	CALRNGQRYTEAFF	TGTGCCTTACGGAATGGACAGCGATACACTGAAGCTTTCTTT
TRBD2	TRBV7-9	TRBJ2-1	-	CASSLAGGLYNEQFF	TGTGCCAGCAGCCTAGCGGGAGGCTTATACAATGAGCAGTTCTTC
-	TRBV10-3	TRBJ2-7	once	CAISRESYEQYF	TGTGCCATCAGTAGGGAGTCCTACGAGCAGTACTTC
-	TRBV15	TRBJ1-2	-	CATSREYEGGGYTF	TGTGCCACCAGCAGAGAATACGAGGGCGGAGGCTACACCTTC
TRBD1	TRBV10-3	TRBJ2-1	-	CAIRGTGMDEQFF	TGTGCCATCAGGGGGACAGGTATGGATGAGCAGTTCTTC
TRBD1	TRBV14	TRBJ1-2	-	CASSQDRGTATNYGYTF	TGTGCCAGCAGCCAAGATCGGGGGACAGCAACTAACTATGGCTACACCTTC
-	TRBV6-4	TRBJ1-1	-	CASRSHTMNTEAFF	TGTGCCAGCAGGTCACATACCATGAACACTGAAGCTTTCTTT
-	TRBV28	TRBJ1-1	-	CASSTVSQQEAFF	TGTGCCAGCAGTACGGTGTCACAGCAAGAAGCTTTCTTT
-	TRBV5-6	TRBJ1-2	-	CASSLVGAGIGYTF	TGTGCCAGCAGCTTGGTAGGGGCAGGGATTGGCTACACCTTC
-	TRBV7-8	TRBJ2-1	-	CASSLAPKQSYNEQFF	TGTGCCAGCAGCTTAGCCCCCAAGCAATCCTACAATGAGCAGTTCTTC
TRBD1	TRBV19	TRBJ1-5	-	CARNTGGRHF	TGTGCCCGTAATACAGGGGGCCGGCATTTT
-	TRBV19	TRBJ2-7	-	CASSSKGHMTTYEQYF	TGTGCCAGTAGTAGTAAGGGACACATGACGACCTACGAGCAGTACTTC
-	TRBV27	TRBJ1-2	-	CASSSQGPSGYTF	TGTGCCAGCAGTTCTCAGGGCCCGAGCGGCTACACCTTC
TRBD1	TRBV7-9	TRBJ1-3	-	CASSPRGTGSSGNTIYF	TGTGCCAGCAGCCCACGGGGGACAGGGAGCTCTGGAAACACCATATATTTT
TRBD1	TRBV28	TRBJ2-5	-	CASSNRPTGQASGRAQYF	TGTGCCAGCAGCAACCGCCCCACAGGACAGGCGTCCGGTAGGGCCCAGTACTTC
-	TRBV6-5	TRBJ1-4	-	CASSYVGGRGEKLFF	TGTGCCAGCAGTTACGTCGGGGGGAGGGGTGAAAAACTGTTTTTT
TRBD1	TRBV27	TRBJ1-1	-	CASSWGTGGNTEAFF	TGTGCCAGCAGTTGGGGGACAGGGGGCAACACTGAAGCTTTCTTT
TRBD1	TRBV4-1	TRBJ2-3	-	CASSQAPGQGADTQYF	TGCGCCAGCAGCCAAGCCCCGGGACAGGGGGCGGATACGCAGTATTTT
-	TRBV5-1	TRBJ2-5	-	CASSLAPGIGETQYF	TGCGCCAGCAGCTTGGCTCCCGGGATTGGGGAGACCCAGTACTTC
TRBD1	TRBV5-1	TRBJ2-2	-	CASSLGQGNTGELFF	TGCGCCAGCAGCCTGGGACAGGGGAACACCGGGGAGCTGTTTTTT
TRBD2	TRBV5-1	TRBJ2-7	-	CASSLVAGSYEQYF	TGCGCCAGCAGCTTGGTAGCGGGATCCTACGAGCAGTACTTC
TRBD2	TRBV4-1	TRBJ2-3	-	CASSQAQDGTSGRSTDTQYF	TGCGCCAGCAGCCAAGCCCAAGACGGGACTAGCGGGAGAAGCACAGATACGCAGTATTTT
-	TRBV28	TRBJ2-1	-	CASSGADYNEQFF	TGTGCCAGCAGTGGGGCAGACTACAATGAGCAGTTCTTC
-	TRBV10-2	TRBJ2-5	-	CASSDGLTETQYF	TGCGCCAGCAGTGACGGACTGACGGAGACCCAGTACTTC
TRBD2	TRBV5-1	TRBJ2-1	-	CASSFGSGRDNEQFF	TGCGCCAGCAGCTTTGGTAGCGGGAGGGACAATGAGCAGTTCTTC
-	TRBV14	TRBJ2-1	-	CASSLRPDGSYNEQFF	TGTGCCAGCAGTCTTAGACCTGACGGGTCCTACAATGAGCAGTTCTTC
-	TRBV21-1	TRBJ1-2	-	CASSKRSAPTGYDYGYTF	TGTGCCAGCAGCAAAAGATCAGCCCCGACAGGGTATGACTATGGCTACACCTTC
TRBD1	TRBV4-1	TRBJ1-1	-	CASRDRGLGTEAFF	TGCGCCAGCAGAGACAGGGGGCTGGGCACTGAAGCTTTCTTT
TRBD2	TRBV2	TRBJ2-2	-	CASSEDGTSGRIPTPGELFF	TGTGCCAGCAGTGAAGATGGGACTAGCGGGCGTATACCCACTCCCGGGGAGCTGTTTTTT